The text below deals with one T cell receptor (beta chain). Its antigen is still unknown. Mismatch with germline at one junction end may stem from a read error. This sample was taken from a study of cytomegalovirus exposure and HLA in healthy donors. General study results and limits: That first-cohort TCR clusters tended to co-occur in the approximately 110 validation repertoires was found in a later analysis.

The repertoire was sequenced with immunoSEQ multiplex PCR; TCRdb's copy has only in-frame clones and lacks some. The sample carries 150,000 or so clones, more than 80% recorded once. Germline V CDR1 and CDR2: LNHDA, SQIVND (reference sequence). The CDR3 extends over 15 amino acids. The chain recombines TRBV19 with TRBJ1-5; D gene ambiguous. Source material: PBMCs. The sequence was obtained from a woman in her thirties in good health and CMV-seropositive. The CDR3 coding sequence is TGTGCCAGTAGTATTTTGCGGACTAGCGATCAGCCCCAGCATTTT. Translating it yields CASSILRTSDQPQHF.